This T cell receptor beta chain was recorded in a study of blood T cells in healthy people across ages. V was cut by 2 bases and J by 2 bases, with 9 bases left in between. This CDR3 is 14 amino acids long. In germline, CDR1 is SGHTA, CDR2 FQGNSA. A J-beta primer mix and a sample-barcoded 5' primer were used in a second PCR of roughly 7 to 12 cycles. Any given sample supplied a minimum of 2.5 million CDR3-containing paired-end reads. TCRdb re-called the 5' RACE reads with MiXCR, one entry per CDR3 protein. The table records around 650,000 distinct CDR3 sequences, approximately 40% of them present only once. This clonotype occurred many times.

V usage is TRBV7-2 and J usage is TRBJ2-5; D uncertain. The origin of this receptor is an elderly man in good health. Material: blood. In DNA, the CDR3 is TGTGCCAGCAGCTTAAAACATTCACAAGAGACCCAGTACTTC. It is translated as CASSLKHSQETQYF.